This paragraph covers one T cell receptor (beta chain) sequence. No antigen is known for it. Profiling relied on immunoSEQ multiplex PCR, and the TCRdb table lists in-frame clones only, not all of them. The profile shows about 94,000 clones, over 75% of them singletons. This record belongs to a study of T cell responses to AZD1222 COVID-19 vaccine. General study results and limits: Clonal diversity was possibly underestimated, and white British individuals and females predominated among donors. Reports indicate that nearly half of spike-specific TCRs are directed at unmutated variant regions. Elevations in Spike-specific TCR breadth and depth followed administration of two AZD1222 doses.

Source: peripheral blood, taken 28 days after the second AZD1222 dose. This receptor was taken from an adult who received the AZD1222 COVID-19 vaccine.

The CDR3 is CASRPRGVSEQFF. The DNA of the CDR3 is TGTGCCAGCAGGCCCAGGGGAGTCAGTGAGCAGTTCTTC. The chain is built from TRBV5-8 and TRBJ2-1; D may be TRBD1 (6 bases). Trimming pared 5 bases from V and 9 bases from J, leaving 15 bases between. Germline CDR1 SGHTS, CDR2 YDEGEE. The CDR3 totals 13 residues. Looking up the rest from reference TRBV5-8 and TRBJ2-1 gives the full variable domain: EAGVTQSPTHLIKTRGQQATLRCSPISGHTSVYWYQQALGLGLQFLLWYDEGEERNRGNFPPRFSGRQFPNYSSELNVNALELEDSALYLCASRPRGVSEQFFGPGTRLTVL.